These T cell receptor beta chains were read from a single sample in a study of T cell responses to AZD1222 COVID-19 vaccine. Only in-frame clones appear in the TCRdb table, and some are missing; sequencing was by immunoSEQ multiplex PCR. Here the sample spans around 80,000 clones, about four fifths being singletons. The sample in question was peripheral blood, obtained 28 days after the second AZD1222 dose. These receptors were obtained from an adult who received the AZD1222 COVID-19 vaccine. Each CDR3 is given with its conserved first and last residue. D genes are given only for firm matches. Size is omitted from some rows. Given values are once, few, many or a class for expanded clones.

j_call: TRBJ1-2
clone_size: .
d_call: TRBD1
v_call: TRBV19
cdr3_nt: TGTGCCACCAGGACAGGGCCCCATGGTGGCTACACCTTC
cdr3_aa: CATRTGPHGGYTF

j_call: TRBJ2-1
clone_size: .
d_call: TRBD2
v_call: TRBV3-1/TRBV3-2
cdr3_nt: TGTGCCAGCAGCCAAACCGGGACTAGCCCGAACAATGAGCAGTTCTTC
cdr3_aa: CASSQTGTSPNNEQFF

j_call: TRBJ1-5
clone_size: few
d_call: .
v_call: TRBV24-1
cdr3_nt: TGTGCCACCAGTGATGGACAGTTCGCGCAGCCCCAGCATTTT
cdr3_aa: CATSDGQFAQPQHF

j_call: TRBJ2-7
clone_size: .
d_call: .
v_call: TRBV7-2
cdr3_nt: TGTGCCAGCAGCTTAGAGAGGAGAATGGGCGAGCAGTACTTC
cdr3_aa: CASSLERRMGEQYF

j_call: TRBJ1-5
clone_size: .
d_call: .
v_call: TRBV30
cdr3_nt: TGTGCCTGGAGTGTTAAAGGGGGAAATCAGCCCCAGCATTTT
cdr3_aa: CAWSVKGGNQPQHF

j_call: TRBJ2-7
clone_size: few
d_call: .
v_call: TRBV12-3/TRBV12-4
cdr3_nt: TGTGCCAGCAGTATCAGGGGGGGGTACGAGCAGTACTTC
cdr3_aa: CASSIRGGYEQYF

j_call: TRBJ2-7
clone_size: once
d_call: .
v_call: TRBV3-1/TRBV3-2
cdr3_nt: TGTGCCAGCAGCCACTCAGGGTCCACCTACGAGCAGTACTTC
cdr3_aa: CASSHSGSTYEQYF

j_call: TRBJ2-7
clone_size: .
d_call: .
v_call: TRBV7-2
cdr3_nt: TGTGCCAGCAGCGGACAATCATACGAGCAGTACTTC
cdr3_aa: CASSGQSYEQYF

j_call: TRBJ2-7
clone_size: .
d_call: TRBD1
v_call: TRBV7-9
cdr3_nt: TGTGCCAGCAGCCGACGACTGGACAGGGGGCGGTACGAGCAGTACTTC
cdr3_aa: CASSRRLDRGRYEQYF

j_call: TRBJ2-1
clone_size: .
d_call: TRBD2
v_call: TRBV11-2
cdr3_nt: TGTGCCAGCAGCCCCGGACTAGCGGGAGTTTGGCAGTTCTTC
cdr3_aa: CASSPGLAGVWQFF

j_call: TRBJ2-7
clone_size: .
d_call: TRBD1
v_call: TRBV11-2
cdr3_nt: TGTGCCAGCAGCTTAAACCGGGACAGGGGGAATCTCACCTCCTACGAGCAGTACTTC
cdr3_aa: CASSLNRDRGNLTSYEQYF

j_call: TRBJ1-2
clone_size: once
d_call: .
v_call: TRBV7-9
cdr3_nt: TGTGCCAGCAGCTTAATCGCAGGAACTAATGGCTACACCTTC
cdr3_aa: CASSLIAGTNGYTF

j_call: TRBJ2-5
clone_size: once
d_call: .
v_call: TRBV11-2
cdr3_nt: TGTGCCAGCAGCTTAGTGGAGACCCAGTACTTC
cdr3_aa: CASSLVETQYF

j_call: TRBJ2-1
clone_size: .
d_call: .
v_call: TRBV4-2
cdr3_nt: TGTGCCAGCAGCCAAGCGGTTGGCGGCGGTGGGGTCGGTGAGCAGTTCTTC
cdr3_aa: CASSQAVGGGGVGEQFF

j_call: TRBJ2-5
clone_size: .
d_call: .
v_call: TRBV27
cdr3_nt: TGTGCCAGCACTTCTTACGGGAACCGAGAGACCCAGTACTTC
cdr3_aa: CASTSYGNRETQYF

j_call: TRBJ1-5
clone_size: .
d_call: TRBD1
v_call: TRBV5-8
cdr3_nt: TGTGCCAGCAGCTTGGGGACAGGACGCAATCAGCCCCAGCATTTT
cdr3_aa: CASSLGTGRNQPQHF

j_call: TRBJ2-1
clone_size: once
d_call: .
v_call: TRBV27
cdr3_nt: TGTGCCAGCAGTGGAGGGGACCACTACAATGAGCAGTTCTTC
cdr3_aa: CASSGGDHYNEQFF

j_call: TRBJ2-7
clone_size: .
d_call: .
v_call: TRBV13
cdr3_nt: TGTGCCAGCAGCTCCCCCCCCTACGAGCAGTACTTC
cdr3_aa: CASSSPPYEQYF

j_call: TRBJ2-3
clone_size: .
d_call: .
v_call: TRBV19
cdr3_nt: TGTGCCAGTAGTATTAACGGGATAGGTGCAGATACGCAGTATTTT
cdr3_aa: CASSINGIGADTQYF

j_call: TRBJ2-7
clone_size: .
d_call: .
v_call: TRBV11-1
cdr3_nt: TGTGCCAGCAGCTCCAACCCCATCCGGGAAGCGCAGTACTTC
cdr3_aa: CASSSNPIREAQYF

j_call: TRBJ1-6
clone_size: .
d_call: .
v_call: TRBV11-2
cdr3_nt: TGTGCCAGCAGCTTAGTTTCCCGGTTCTGGTCACCCCTCCACTTT
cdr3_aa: CASSLVSRFWSPLHF

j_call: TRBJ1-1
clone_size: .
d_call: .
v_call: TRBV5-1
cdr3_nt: TGCGCCAGCAGCTTGGACAAATACACTGAAGCTTTCTTT
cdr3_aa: CASSLDKYTEAFF

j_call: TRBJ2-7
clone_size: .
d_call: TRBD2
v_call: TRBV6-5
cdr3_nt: TGTGCCAGCAGATGGACTAGCGGGAGCTCCTACGAGCAGTACTTC
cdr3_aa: CASRWTSGSSYEQYF

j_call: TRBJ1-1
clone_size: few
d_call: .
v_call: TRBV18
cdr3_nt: TGTGCCAGCTCACCCTCCGGGCCGGCCAACACTGAAGCTTTCTTT
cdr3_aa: CASSPSGPANTEAFF

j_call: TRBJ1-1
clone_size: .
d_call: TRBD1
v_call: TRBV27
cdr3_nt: TGTGCCAGCAGGACAGGGTGGGCCACTGAAGCTTTCTTT
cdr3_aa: CASRTGWATEAFF

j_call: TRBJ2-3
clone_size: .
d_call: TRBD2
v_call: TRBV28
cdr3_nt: TGTGCCAGCAGTTGCAGGACTAGCGGGCGTTACACAGATACGCAGTATTTT
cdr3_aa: CASSCRTSGRYTDTQYF

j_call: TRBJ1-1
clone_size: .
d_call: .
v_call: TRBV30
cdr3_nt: TGTGCCCTGGGACTGATGAACACTGAAGCTTTCTTT
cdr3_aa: CALGLMNTEAFF

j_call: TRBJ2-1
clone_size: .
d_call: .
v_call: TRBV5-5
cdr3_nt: TGTGCCAGCAGCCCCGACTACAATGAGCAGTTCTTC
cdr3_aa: CASSPDYNEQFF

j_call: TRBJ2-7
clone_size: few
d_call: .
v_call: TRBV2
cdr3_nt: TGTGCCAGCAGTGACGGCTACGAGCAGTACTTC
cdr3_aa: CASSDGYEQYF

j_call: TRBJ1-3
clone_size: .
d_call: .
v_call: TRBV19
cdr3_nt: TGTGCCAGTAGTCTACTTCGGGCGGCTGAAGGAAACACCATATATTTT
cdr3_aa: CASSLLRAAEGNTIYF

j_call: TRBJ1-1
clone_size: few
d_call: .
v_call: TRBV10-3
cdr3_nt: TGTGCCATTAGACTCGACAGGTCGTCTGAAGCTTTCTTT
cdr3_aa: CAIRLDRSSEAFF

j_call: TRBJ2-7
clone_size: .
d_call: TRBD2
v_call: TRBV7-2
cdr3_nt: TGTGCCAGCAGCCAACCGGGACTAGCGGGGGGTGAGCAGTACTTC
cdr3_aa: CASSQPGLAGGEQYF